This passage covers 26 T cell receptor beta chains from one sample sequenced in a study of control samples from healthy donors and cancer patients. Some clones are missing from TCRdb's copy, which holds only in-frame ones; the method was immunoSEQ multiplex PCR. The sample holds fewer than 40,000 clones, less than 95% seen once. Sequences were obtained from blood. The receptor set was obtained from a man in his sixties in good health.

The V call is TRBV9, the J call TRBJ1-1; D unresolved. The germline V and J ends were trimmed by 0 bases and 6 bases, with 12 bases remaining between them. Germline V gene lookup returns CDR1 SGDLS and CDR2 YYNGEE. The CDR3 spans 14 residues. CDR3 loop: CASSVADRSSEAFF. CDR3 nucleotides: TGTGCCAGCAGCGTAGCAGATAGGAGTTCTGAAGCTTTCTTT.

The rearrangement joins TRBV3-1 (or the pseudogene TRBV3-2) to TRBJ1-2; D call uncertain. This CDR3 is 11 amino acids long. Trimming pared 0 bases from V and 9 bases from J, leaving 5 bases between. Germline V gene lookup returns CDR1 LGHDT and CDR2 YNNKEL (reference sequence). The CDR3 reads CASSQDSSYTF. CDR3 DNA: TGTGCCAGCAGCCAAGACAGTAGCTACACCTTC.

The rearrangement uses TRBV7-2 and TRBJ2-1; 8 nucleotides agree with TRBD2. V trimming: 0 bases; J trimming: 6 bases; junction bases outside the gene matches: 7. Per the germline V gene, CDR1 is SGHTA and CDR2 is FQGNSA. The CDR3 has 16 residues. CDR3 residues: CASSLAGGGRTNEQFF. The DNA for the CDR3 is TGTGCCAGCAGCTTAGCTGGCGGGGGGCGAACCAATGAGCAGTTCTTC. Based on the CDR3 plus reference TRBV7-2 and TRBJ2-1, the full variable domain is GAGVSQSPSNKVTEKGKDVELRCDPISGHTALYWYRQSLGQGLEFLIYFQGNSAPDKSGLPSDRFSAERTGGSVSTLTIQRTQQEDSAVYLCASSLAGGGRTNEQFFGPGTRLTVL.

The chain carries TRBV5-1 and TRBJ1-2; D might be TRBD1 (6 bases). V lost 0 bases, J lost 0 bases, and 12 bases lay in between. The V gene's germline CDR1 is SGHRS and CDR2 YFSETQ. This CDR3 contains 16 residues. In DNA, the CDR3 is TGCGCCAGCAGCTTGGAGGGGGGGATAGCTAACTATGGCTACACCTTC. It is translated as CASSLEGGIANYGYTF.

V and J are TRBV7-2 and TRBJ2-5; 9 bases match TRBD2. In germline, CDR1 is SGHTA, CDR2 FQGNSA. This CDR3 contains 16 residues. Trimming removed 5 bases from V and 0 bases from J; junction bases left unmatched: 7. CDR3 loop: CASSATSGAYQETQYF. CDR3 bases: TGTGCCAGCAGCGCGACTAGCGGAGCGTACCAAGAGACCCAGTACTTC.

This chain joins TRBV5-5 and TRBJ1-5; 8 bases fit TRBD1. The CDR3 contains 17 residues. Germline V gives CDR1 SGHKS, CDR2 YYEKEE (reference sequence). With V trimmed by 4 bases and J by 0 bases, 9 bases remained unmatched. Here the CDR3 DNA reads TGTGCCAGCAGCCGCGGACAGGGAACTTATAGCAATCAGCCCCAGCATTTT. This codes for CASSRGQGTYSNQPQHF. Using reference TRBV5-5 and TRBJ1-5 for the parts outside the CDR3, the full variable domain is DAGVTQSPTHLIKTRGQQVTLRCSPISGHKSVSWYQQVLGQGPQFIFQYYEKEERGRGNFPDRFSARQFPNYSSELNVNALLLGDSALYLCASSRGQGTYSNQPQHFGDGTRLSIL.

The CDR3 nucleotides read TGTGCCAGCAGCTTAGGGGCGGGGAACACTGAAGCTTTCTTT. This gives the protein CASSLGAGNTEAFF. The chain is built from TRBV7-9 and TRBJ1-1, with D unresolved. The CDR3 totals 14 residues. V was pared by 1 base and J by 1 base, with 7 bases between. The germline V gene encodes CDR1 SEHNR and CDR2 FQNEAQ (reference sequence).

V usage is TRBV7-2 and J usage is TRBJ1-1; 7 nucleotides line up with TRBD1. Germline lookup yields CDR1 SGHTA and CDR2 FQGNSA. CDR3 length: 13 residues. Germline trimming cut 3 bases from V and 5 bases from J; bases unmatched to any gene: 3. The CDR3 nucleotides are TGTGCCAGCAGCTTCCAGGGGGGGACTGAAGCTTTCTTT. This translates into CASSFQGGTEAFF. Based on the CDR3 plus reference TRBV7-2 and TRBJ1-1, the full variable domain is GAGVSQSPSNKVTEKGKDVELRCDPISGHTALYWYRQSLGQGLEFLIYFQGNSAPDKSGLPSDRFSAERTGGSVSTLTIQRTQQEDSAVYLCASSFQGGTEAFFGQGTRLTVV.

The rearrangement links TRBV9 to TRBJ2-2, with D unclear. The CDR3 has 13 amino acids. The germline V and J ends were trimmed by 3 bases and 8 bases, with 11 bases remaining between them. Germline CDR1 is SGDLS and CDR2 is YYNGEE. The CDR3, as DNA: TGTGCCAGCAGCGATGACGGTGCAGGGGAGCTGTTTTTT. Its translation is CASSDDGAGELFF.

This sequence joins TRBV5-1 and TRBJ2-2; no definite D call. The length of the CDR3 is 14 residues. Germline loops: CDR1 SGHRS, CDR2 YFSETQ. The V gene lost 0 bases and the J gene lost 5 bases, with 8 bases spanning the gap. CDR3 sequence: CASSLALGTGELFF. The CDR3 coding sequence is TGCGCCAGCAGCTTGGCCTTGGGTACCGGGGAGCTGTTTTTT.

Regarding this clone: Other DNA sequences from this sample encode an identical CDR3 as well. The CDR3 bases are TGTGCCAGCAGCTTGGGTGCCTATGGCTACACCTTC. It translates to CASSLGAYGYTF. This sequence joins TRBV5-5 and TRBJ1-2; D is uncertain. The CDR3 consists of 12 residues. CDR1 and CDR2 (germline): SGHKS, YYEKEE (reference sequence). Deletions cut 0 bases from V and 4 bases from J, with 4 bases between. The whole variable domain, remainder taken from reference TRBV5-5 and TRBJ1-2, is DAGVTQSPTHLIKTRGQQVTLRCSPISGHKSVSWYQQVLGQGPQFIFQYYEKEERGRGNFPDRFSARQFPNYSSELNVNALLLGDSALYLCASSLGAYGYTFGSGTRLTVV.

In nucleotides, the CDR3 is TGTGCCATCAGTGACTTGACAGGGGAATATGGCTACACCTTC. Translation gives CAISDLTGEYGYTF. The J gene is TRBJ1-2, the V gene TRBV10-3; TRBD1 agrees at 8 bases. The ends lost 3 bases at V and 5 bases at J; junction bases unmatched: 5. CDR3 length: 14 amino acids. Germline V CDR1 and CDR2: ENHRY, SYGVKD.

V usage is TRBV7-2 and J usage is TRBJ2-7; either TRBD1 or TRBD2 may fit D (6 bases each). Trimming left V 4 bases short and J 7 bases short, with 14 bases between. CDR1 SGHTA and CDR2 FQGNSA come from the germline V gene. The CDR3 runs 13 residues. CDR3 sequence (DNA): TGTGCCAGCAGCTCCCCGGGGGCTGAGGAGCAGTACTTC. It is translated as CASSSPGAEEQYF.

V usage is TRBV6-4 and J usage is TRBJ1-2; 8 nucleotides agree with TRBD1. The ends lost 2 bases at V and 2 bases at J; junction bases unmatched: 4. The CDR3 consists of 15 residues. Germline V gives CDR1 MRHNA, CDR2 SNTAGT. CDR3 in amino acids: CASSDTGTGNYGYTF. CDR3 DNA sequence: TGTGCCAGCAGTGACACCGGGACAGGCAACTATGGCTACACCTTC.

This clone qualifies as medium-sized. The chain joins TRBV2 to TRBJ2-7; D gene ambiguous. Trimming stripped 7 bases from V and 0 bases from J, with 13 bases between. This CDR3 spans 14 amino acids. The V gene's germline CDR1 is SNHLY and CDR2 FYNNEI. The CDR3 DNA reads TGTGCCAGCACTACCGGGCCCAACTCCTACGAGCAGTACTTC. It yields the protein CASTTGPNSYEQYF.

This chain links TRBV19 with TRBJ1-1; unclear D gene. The V end was cut by 6 bases, the J end by 6 bases, with 14 bases between. CDR1 is LNHDA and CDR2 is SQIVND in the germline V gene (reference sequence). This CDR3 comprises 13 residues. The CDR3 DNA follows: TGTGCCAGTAGGAACGGACCGGTTGCTGAAGCTTTCTTT. Protein: CASRNGPVAEAFF.

This chain uses TRBV5-1 with TRBJ1-2, with 9 bases lining up with TRBD1. CDR1 SGHRS and CDR2 YFSETQ come from the germline V gene. V shed 2 bases and J 8 bases; nucleotides not matched to a gene: 10. The CDR3 consists of 15 residues. CDR3 sequence (DNA): TGCGCCAGCAGCTTTAACCCGGGACAGGGAGTAGGCTACACCTTC. It is translated as CASSFNPGQGVGYTF.

V gene TRBV24-1 combines with J gene TRBJ1-5; 7 positions match TRBD1. Germline CDR1 KGHDR, CDR2 SFDVKD. The CDR3 extends over 14 amino acids. J gave up 7 bases and V 7 bases, and 9 bases lay outside the gene matches. CDR3 nucleotide sequence: TGTGCCACCAGGGCGACAGGGAATCCACAGCCCCAGCATTTT. It encodes CATRATGNPQPQHF.

The rearrangement links TRBV3-1 (or the pseudogene TRBV3-2) to TRBJ1-2, with D unresolved. V shed 2 bases and J shed 7 bases, with 11 bases lying between them. Germline CDR1 reads LGHDT; CDR2 reads YNNKEL (reference sequence). The CDR3 is made up of 13 amino acids. CDR3 in DNA: TGTGCCAGCAGCCAATCCCTTTTGGGTGGCTACACCTTC. Protein sequence: CASSQSLLGGYTF.

The genes are TRBV19 and TRBJ1-3; 8 nucleotides agree with TRBD1. The CDR3 loop spans 15 amino acids. The J segment lost 4 bases and the V segment lost 7 bases, leaving 9 bases of the junction unmatched. Germline V lookup: CDR1 LNHDA, CDR2 SQIVND (reference sequence). CDR3 in amino acids: CASKIDRGRGNTIYF. CDR3 coding DNA: TGTGCCAGTAAAATCGACAGGGGAAGGGGAAACACCATATATTTT.

The DNA for the CDR3 is TGCGCCAGCAGCTTGGAGTCGACAGGGCTGAGGGGCACTGAAGCTTTCTTT. Its translation is CASSLESTGLRGTEAFF. The V and J genes are TRBV5-1 and TRBJ1-1; 7 bases fit TRBD1. The CDR3 is 17 amino acids. Germline V lookup: CDR1 SGHRS, CDR2 YFSETQ. V shed 0 bases and J 4 bases; nucleotides not matched to a gene: 12. The variable domain in full, with the rest retrieved from reference TRBV5-1 and TRBJ1-1, is KAGVTQTPRYLIKTRGQQVTLSCSPISGHRSVSWYQQTPGQGLQFLFEYFSETQRNKGNFPGRFSGRQFSNSRSEMNVSTLELGDSALYLCASSLESTGLRGTEAFFGQGTRLTVV.

The J gene is TRBJ2-7, the V gene TRBV29-1; D could derive from TRBD1 or TRBD2 (5 bases each). The length of the CDR3 is 13 residues. V lost 2 bases and J lost 3, with 11 bases in between. CDR1 SQVTM and CDR2 ANQGSEA come from the germline V gene. In nucleotides, the CDR3 is TGCAGCGTTGAAAGAGGGGAAGGCTACGAGCAGTACTTC. Protein sequence: CSVERGEGYEQYF.

The rearrangement links TRBV5-6 to TRBJ1-4; D not resolved. CDR1 SGHDT and CDR2 YYEEEE come from the germline V gene. The CDR3 totals 11 residues. Trimming removed 0 bases from V and 8 bases from J, with 2 bases in between. CDR3 nucleotide sequence: TGTGCCAGCAGCTTGGGGGAAAAACTGTTTTTT. It encodes CASSLGEKLFF.

V is TRBV7-2 and J is TRBJ1-4, with D possibly TRBD1 on 5 matching bases. V dropped 1 base and J dropped 3 bases, with 15 bases sitting between them. CDR3 length: 17 amino acids. Germline-derived CDR1 and CDR2 are SGHTA and FQGNSA. This CDR3 is CASSLGPLGGANEKLFF. DNA of the CDR3: TGTGCCAGCAGCTTAGGCCCCCTGGGGGGGGCTAATGAAAAACTGTTTTTT.

The genes are TRBV9 and TRBJ1-4; TRBD1 might be the D (5 bases). The CDR3 length is 15 residues. Trimming removed 7 bases at V and 8 bases at J, with 21 bases between. Looked up from germline, CDR1 is SGDLS and CDR2 is YYNGEE. CDR3 DNA: TGTGCCAGCGCGGGAGGGGAATCAGGAGGCGAAAAACTGTTTTTT. This gives the protein CASAGGESGGEKLFF.

The chain recombines TRBV7-2 with TRBJ2-2; D perhaps matches TRBD2 (5 bases). From germline, CDR1 is SGHTA and CDR2 FQGNSA. Trimming cost V 4 bases and J 5 bases, with 11 bases left between them. The CDR3 consists of 14 residues. The CDR3 spells CASSSDPGTGELFF. The CDR3 DNA is TGTGCCAGCAGCTCTGATCCGGGGACCGGGGAGCTGTTTTTT.